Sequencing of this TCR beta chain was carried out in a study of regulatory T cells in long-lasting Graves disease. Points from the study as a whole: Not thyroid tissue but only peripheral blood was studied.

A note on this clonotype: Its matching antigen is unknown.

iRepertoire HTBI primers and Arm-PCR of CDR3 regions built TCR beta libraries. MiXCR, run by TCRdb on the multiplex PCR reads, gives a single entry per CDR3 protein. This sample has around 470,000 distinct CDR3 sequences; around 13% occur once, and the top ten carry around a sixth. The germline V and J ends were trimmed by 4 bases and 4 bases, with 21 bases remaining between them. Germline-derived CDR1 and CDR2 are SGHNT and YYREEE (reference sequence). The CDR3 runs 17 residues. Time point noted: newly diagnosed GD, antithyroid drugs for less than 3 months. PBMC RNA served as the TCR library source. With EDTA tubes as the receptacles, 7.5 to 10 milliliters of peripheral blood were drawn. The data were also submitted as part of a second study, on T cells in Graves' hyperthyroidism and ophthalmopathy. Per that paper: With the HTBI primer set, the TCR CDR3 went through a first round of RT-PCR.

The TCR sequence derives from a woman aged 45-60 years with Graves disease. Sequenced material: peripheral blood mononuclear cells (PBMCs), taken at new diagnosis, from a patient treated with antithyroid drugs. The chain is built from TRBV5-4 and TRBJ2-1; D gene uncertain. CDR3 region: CASSGPGAGRRYNEQFF. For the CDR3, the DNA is TGTGCCAGCAGCGGCCCCGGTGCTGGCCGACGATACAATGAGCAGTTCTTC.